These 32 T cell receptor beta chains were sequenced from one sample in a study of blood T cell repertoires in COVID-19 (dated by TCRdb to the early 2020s). The library was built by means of the immunoSEQ multiplex PCR assay. In its TCRdb copy, this immuneACCESS table keeps in-frame sequences only and misses some clones. Where compared with another copy, unresolved V genes explain less than half of these, and the others have no known cause. The sample yields 200,000 to 250,000 clones; just over 85% were counted once. Approximately 4.2% of the sample goes to the ten largest clones. Sequences were obtained from PBMCs or T cells enriched from blood (not recorded which). The receptors here all came from a woman aged 40 to 50 with acute COVID-19.

V usage is TRBV6-6 and J usage is TRBJ1-2; 7 bases are a match to TRBD1. Unmatched junction bases numbered 9, after V lost 2 bases and J lost 3 bases. The CDR3 is 16 residues long. Germline loops: CDR1 MNHNY, CDR2 SVGAGI (reference sequence). CDR3 DNA sequence: TGTGCCAGCAGTTACCCTCAGGGGGACACCCACTATGGCTACACCTTC. Translated: CASSYPQGDTHYGYTF.

The chain uses TRBV5-4 and TRBJ2-7; no reliable D call. This CDR3 has 12 amino acids. V was cut by 2 bases and J by 0 bases, with 3 bases left in between. CDR1 and CDR2 from the germline V gene are SGHNT and YYREEE (reference sequence). CDR3 amino acids: CASSFNSYEQYF. CDR3 coding DNA: TGTGCCAGCAGCTTCAACTCCTACGAGCAGTACTTC.

This clone was counted between two and nine times. The V call is TRBV11-2, the J call TRBJ2-6, with a possible D match to TRBD2 (6 bases). Germline V gene sequence: CDR1 SGHAT, CDR2 FQNNGV. This CDR3 contains 15 residues. V was cut by 5 bases and J by 2 bases, with 10 bases left in between. The DNA for the CDR3 is TGTGCCAGCAGCGCGGGACTCGCTGGGGCCAACGTCCTGACTTTC. It is translated as CASSAGLAGANVLTF.

The gene calls are TRBV19 and TRBJ2-7, with TRBD1 matching over 8 bases. The germline V gene has CDR1 LNHDA and CDR2 SQIVND (reference sequence). J gave up 0 bases and V 7 bases, and 8 bases lay outside the gene matches. The CDR3 is made up of 15 amino acids. The CDR3 loop reads CASTPRTGFSYEQYF. DNA of the CDR3: TGTGCCAGTACCCCCCGGACAGGGTTCTCCTACGAGCAGTACTTC.

This chain links TRBV6-5 with TRBJ2-1; 9 positions agree with TRBD1. The V gene's germline CDR1 is MNHEY and CDR2 SVGAGI. CDR3 length equals 14 residues. The junction had 5 bases not matched to a gene; V was cut back by 10 bases and J by 1 base. The CDR3 DNA follows: TGTGCCACCGGGACAGGGAGTTCCTACAATGAGCAGTTCTTC. Protein product: CATGTGSSYNEQFF.

In DNA, the CDR3 is TGTGCCAGCAGCCAAGAACGGGGTCTAGCGGGAAGTACGCAGTATTTT. It specifies CASSQERGLAGSTQYF. V and J are TRBV3-1 (or the pseudogene TRBV3-2) and TRBJ2-3; 9 bases are a match to TRBD2. CDR1 and CDR2 (germline): LGHDT, YNNKEL (reference sequence). The CDR3 length is 16 residues. J gave up 8 bases and V 0 bases, and 9 bases lay outside the gene matches.

The chain is built from TRBV19 and TRBJ2-3, with 8 bases identical to TRBD1. CDR1 LNHDA and CDR2 SQIVND come from the germline V gene (reference sequence). The ends lost 7 bases at V and 4 bases at J; junction bases unmatched: 7. The length of the CDR3 is 14 residues. The CDR3 coding sequence is TGTGCCAGTACCCTAACAGGGGGATCAGATACGCAGTATTTT. This gives the protein CASTLTGGSDTQYF.

The chain links TRBV5-1 to TRBJ2-1; a possible D gene is TRBD1 (6 bases). Germline CDR1 SGHRS, CDR2 YFSETQ. Trimming stripped 0 bases from V and 2 bases from J, with 12 bases between. CDR3 length equals 16 residues. The CDR3 sequence: CASSLALAGAYNEQFF. CDR3 nucleotides: TGCGCCAGCAGCTTGGCCTTGGCAGGGGCCTACAATGAGCAGTTCTTC.

This clone appeared a single time. The chain has TRBV6-5 and TRBJ2-7, with 7 positions matching TRBD2. CDR1 MNHEY and CDR2 SVGAGI come from the germline V gene. After removal of 4 bases from V and 6 bases from J, the junction contained 12 bases not matched to a gene. This CDR3 comprises 15 residues. In DNA, the CDR3 is TGTGCCAGCAGTTGGACGGGACTCGGGGGGAGCGAGCAGTACTTC. It translates to CASSWTGLGGSEQYF.

V usage is TRBV7-9 and J usage is TRBJ2-5; D might be TRBD1 (6 bases). With 5 bases removed from V and 5 bases from J, the gap between germline ends came to 6 bases. CDR3 length: 11 residues. Looked up from germline, CDR1 is SEHNR and CDR2 is FQNEAQ (reference sequence). The CDR3 nucleotides are TGTGCCAGCAGCCAGGGGGAGACCCAGTACTTC. Protein sequence: CASSQGETQYF. The full variable domain, rest sourced from reference TRBV7-9 and TRBJ2-5, is DTGVSQNPRHKITKRGQNVTFRCDPISEHNRLYWYRQTLGQGPEFLTYFQNEAQLEKSRLLSDRFSAERPKGSFSTLEIQRTEQGDSAMYLCASSQGETQYFGPGTRLLVL.

J is TRBJ2-2 and V is TRBV27, with D hard to call. The CDR3 has 11 residues. Germline lookup yields CDR1 MNHEY and CDR2 SMNVEV (reference sequence). Trimming left V 9 bases short and J 5 bases short, with 7 bases between. CDR3 protein: CASTDTGELFF. The CDR3, as DNA: TGTGCCAGTACAGATACCGGGGAGCTGTTTTTT.

The chain uses TRBV3-1 (or the pseudogene TRBV3-2) and TRBJ2-7, with 9 bases that match TRBD2. The CDR3 covers 14 residues. V gave up 0 bases and J gave up 4 bases; unmatched junction bases: 1. CDR1 is LGHDT, CDR2 YNNKEL, per germline (reference sequence). DNA for the CDR3: TGTGCCAGCAGCCAAGATGCGGGAGGGTACGAGCAGTACTTC. Translating it yields CASSQDAGGYEQYF.

The rearrangement links TRBV28 to TRBJ1-5; D ambiguous. The CDR3 extends over 11 amino acids. The germline CDR1 and CDR2 sequences are MDHEN and SYDVKM. Trimming shortened V by 5 bases and J by 4 bases, and 3 bases separated the two germline ends. The CDR3 here is CASSTNQPQHF. CDR3 sequence (DNA): TGTGCCAGCAGTACAAATCAGCCCCAGCATTTT.

The rearrangement links TRBV9 to TRBJ2-1, with D maybe TRBD1 (5 bases). CDR1 SGDLS and CDR2 YYNGEE come from the germline V gene. V lost 3 bases and J lost 6, with 10 bases in between. This CDR3 is 13 amino acids long. CDR3: CASSDDSLNEQFF. The CDR3 DNA follows: TGTGCCAGCAGCGACGACAGTCTCAATGAGCAGTTCTTC.

The chain links TRBV7-9 to TRBJ2-5, with 7 bases lining up with TRBD1. Trimming cost V 3 bases and J 3 bases; bases outside gene matches: 7. The CDR3 loop spans 15 amino acids. Germline V CDR1 and CDR2: SEHNR, FQNEAQ (reference sequence). CDR3 residues: CASSLVGTDKETQYF. In DNA, the CDR3 is TGTGCCAGCAGCTTGGTCGGGACAGATAAAGAGACCCAGTACTTC.

The CDR3 spells CASSPGQGGEQYF. CDR3 nucleotide sequence: TGTGCCAGCTCACCCGGACAGGGCGGCGAGCAGTACTTC. V and J are TRBV18 and TRBJ2-7; 8 bases line up with TRBD1. The length of the CDR3 is 13 residues. V lost 3 bases to trimming and J lost 6 bases; unmatched junction nucleotides: 4. Germline assignment: CDR1 KGHSH and CDR2 LQKENI.

This chain connects TRBV3-1 (or the pseudogene TRBV3-2) to TRBJ1-1; tentatively, D is TRBD1 (5 bases). Trimming stripped 3 bases from V and 11 bases from J, with 10 bases between. The CDR3 totals 11 residues. Looked up from germline, CDR1 is LGHDT and CDR2 is YNNKEL (reference sequence). DNA of the CDR3: TGTGCCAGCAGCCAGCAGGGTGTGGCTTTCTTT. This translates into CASSQQGVAFF.

CDR3 bases: TGTGCCAGCAGCCCCCGAAGGGACAGACCGTACGAGCAGTACTTC. As protein: CASSPRRDRPYEQYF. The gene calls are TRBV11-1 and TRBJ2-7; 7 positions agree with TRBD1. The CDR3 is 15 residues long. The V gene end was trimmed by 5 bases and the J gene end by 4 bases; junction bases not matched to a gene: 11. Germline values: CDR1 SGHAT, CDR2 FQDESV (reference sequence). The variable domain in full, completed from reference TRBV11-1 and TRBJ2-7, reads EAEVAQSPRYKITEKSQAVAFWCDPISGHATLYWYRQILGQGPELLVQFQDESVVDDSQLPKDRFSAERLKGVDSTLKIQPAELGDSAMYLCASSPRRDRPYEQYFGPGTRLTVT.

The gene calls are TRBV7-8 and TRBJ1-1; no firm D call. V was cut by 7 bases and J by 1 base, with 13 bases left in between. This CDR3 has 14 amino acids. The V gene's germline CDR1 is SGHVS and CDR2 FQNEAQ. The CDR3 loop is CASTPALANTEAFF. CDR3 bases: TGTGCCAGCACCCCGGCTCTAGCGAACACTGAAGCTTTCTTT. The full variable domain, in which reference TRBV7-8 and TRBJ1-1 provide the parts outside the CDR3, is GAGVSQSPRYKVAKRGQDVALRCDPISGHVSLFWYQQALGQGPEFLTYFQNEAQLDKSGLPSDRFFAERPEGSVSTLKIQRTQQEDSAVYLCASTPALANTEAFFGQGTRLTVV.

Only a few counts were recorded for this clone. Other DNA sequences of this sample code for an identical CDR3. This chain uses TRBV7-8 with TRBJ2-7; 12 bases align to TRBD1. CDR1 and CDR2 from the germline V gene are SGHVS and FQNEAQ. Trimming cost V 5 bases and J 6 bases; bases outside gene matches: 5. The CDR3 sequence is 14 residues long. CDR3 residues: CASSRGQGAGEQYF. The DNA of the CDR3 is TGTGCCAGCAGCCGGGGACAGGGGGCAGGCGAGCAGTACTTC.

In DNA, the CDR3 is TGTGCCAGTAAGGAAACCGGGACAGGGGGCAAGATTGATAGCAATCAGCCCCAGCATTTT. It codes for CASKETGTGGKIDSNQPQHF. The chain recombines TRBV19 with TRBJ1-5; 12 positions match TRBD1. V shed 7 bases, J shed 0 bases, and the junction held 16 bases outside the gene matches. The CDR3 is 20 residues long. Per germline, CDR1 LNHDA and CDR2 SQIVND (reference sequence).

The rearrangement links TRBV28 to TRBJ2-3; 10 bases map to TRBD2. Germline assignment: CDR1 MDHEN and CDR2 SYDVKM. V was clipped by 5 bases and J by 2 bases; unmatched bases: 7. There are 16 residues in the CDR3. The CDR3 region has the DNA TGTGCCAGCAGTACCCCGACTAGCGGGTTCACAGATACGCAGTATTTT. It is translated as CASSTPTSGFTDTQYF.

The rearrangement links TRBV19 to TRBJ2-2; a weak D match, TRBD2 (6 bases). Germline CDR1 and CDR2: LNHDA and SQIVND (reference sequence). CDR3 size: 16 residues. Trimming removed 6 bases at V and 5 bases at J, with 19 bases between. The CDR3 here is CASSEVGTQVTGELFF. DNA for the CDR3: TGTGCCAGTAGCGAAGTCGGGACTCAAGTAACCGGGGAGCTGTTTTTT.

The chain couples TRBV9 to TRBJ2-2; D not resolved. The CDR3 runs to 13 residues. The V gene lost 4 bases and the J gene lost 4 bases, with 8 bases spanning the gap. The germline V gene encodes CDR1 SGDLS and CDR2 YYNGEE. In DNA form, the CDR3 reads TGTGCCAGCAGCCCCCAATCCACCGGGGAGCTGTTTTTT. Translating it yields CASSPQSTGELFF.

This clone was recorded once. This sequence joins TRBV28 and TRBJ2-1, with TRBD2 matching over 9 bases. The length of the CDR3 is 16 residues. With 6 bases clipped from V and 8 bases from J, the junction kept 14 bases outside the gene matches. Germline assignment: CDR1 MDHEN and CDR2 SYDVKM. CDR3 nucleotides: TGTGCCAGCAGCCCTTTGGGGCTAGCGGGAAGGGATGAGCAGTTCTTC. Protein sequence: CASSPLGLAGRDEQFF.

The V call is TRBV5-5, the J call TRBJ1-6; 9 bases match TRBD1. Unmatched junction bases numbered 6, after V lost 5 bases and J lost 9 bases. Germline lookup yields CDR1 SGHKS and CDR2 YYEKEE (reference sequence). This CDR3 is 14 amino acids long. The chain's CDR3 is CASRPGTGLSPLHF. The CDR3 DNA reads as TGTGCCAGCAGACCCGGGACAGGGCTTTCACCCCTCCACTTT.

V gene TRBV7-8 combines with J gene TRBJ2-5, with 7 nucleotides matching TRBD2. The CDR3 runs to 14 residues. After removal of 5 bases from V and 1 base from J, the junction contained 4 bases not matched to a gene. Germline V CDR1 and CDR2: SGHVS, FQNEAQ. The CDR3 DNA reads as TGTGCCAGCAGCGCAACTAGCGCCCAAGAGACCCAGTACTTC. It codes for CASSATSAQETQYF. Based on the CDR3 plus reference TRBV7-8 and TRBJ2-5, the full variable domain is GAGVSQSPRYKVAKRGQDVALRCDPISGHVSLFWYQQALGQGPEFLTYFQNEAQLDKSGLPSDRFFAERPEGSVSTLKIQRTQQEDSAVYLCASSATSAQETQYFGPGTRLLVL.

This rearrangement joins TRBV18 to TRBJ1-5; unclear D gene. Trimming cost V 5 bases and J 4 bases, with 12 bases left between them. Germline V gene sequence: CDR1 KGHSH, CDR2 LQKENI. The CDR3 runs to 14 residues. The CDR3 DNA follows: TGTGCCAGCTCATCCAACAACAAGAATCAGCCCCAGCATTTT. It codes for CASSSNNKNQPQHF.

This clone was detected only once. The chain links TRBV27 to TRBJ2-1, with a tentative D call TRBD1 (5 bases). CDR3 length: 13 residues. The germline V gene encodes CDR1 MNHEY and CDR2 SMNVEV (reference sequence). Trimming shortened V by 3 bases and J by 5 bases, and 8 bases separated the two germline ends. The CDR3: CASSFGADNEQFF. The CDR3 coding sequence is TGTGCCAGCAGTTTTGGGGCAGACAATGAGCAGTTCTTC.

This chain links TRBV5-1 with TRBJ2-7; TRBD2 matches at 16 bases. V was pared by 1 base and J by 6 bases, with 7 bases of the junction left unmatched. The CDR3 is made up of 17 amino acids. CDR1 and CDR2 from the germline V gene are SGHRS and YFSETQ. CDR3 coding DNA: TGCGCCAGCAGCTTGATTCCCGGGACTAGCGGGGGGGGCGAGCAGTACTTC. This sequence encodes CASSLIPGTSGGGEQYF.

This clone was observed once. The chain combines TRBV18 with TRBJ2-2; tentatively, D is TRBD1 (5 bases). V lost 3 bases to trimming and J lost 2 bases, with 19 bases between them. This CDR3 has 18 residues. Germline CDR1 is KGHSH and CDR2 is LQKENI. CDR3 coding DNA: TGTGCCAGCTCACCCCGTTCAGGGCGGTGGGGCAACACCGGGGAGCTGTTTTTT. Its protein product is CASSPRSGRWGNTGELFF.

The J gene is TRBJ1-3, the V gene TRBV6-1; D call uncertain. The germline V gene encodes CDR1 MNHNS and CDR2 SASEGT. The CDR3 runs 14 residues. V shed 0 bases and J shed 6 bases, with 9 bases lying between them. The CDR3 DNA follows: TGTGCCAGCAGTGAAGCGAGGGTGGCAAACACCATATATTTT. Protein: CASSEARVANTIYF.